This TCR beta chain was sequenced in a study of T cells in women clearing cervical HPV infection. As for the study in general: Control women cleared a single incident HPV16 infection within 12 months. Study observations and caveats: Richness differences could reflect unmeasured T-cell content per sample.

Produced via immunoSEQ multiplex PCR; TCRdb's table is partial and in-frame only. This sample's table has about 26,000 clones. Details on this clone: Its antigen is as yet unknown. The read ends 3 residues before the CDR3 terminus; that terminus is restored from the germline J gene.

The CDR3 is 13 residues long. Germline V gene sequence: CDR1 MDHEN, CDR2 SYDVKM. V was trimmed by 6 bases and J by 3 bases, leaving 12 bases between them. The clonotype originates from a woman aged 18-70 years with a cervical HPV16 infection that either progressed to CIN3+ or cleared (not recorded which). Sequenced material: blood buffy coat. The chain employs TRBV28 and TRBJ2-7, with D possibly matching TRBD2 (6 bases). CDR3 DNA, as far as it was read: TGTGCCAGCAGACTCGGGACTTACTACGAG. This gives the protein CASRLGTYYE. The whole CDR3 sequence reads CASRLGTYYEQYF.